These 22 T cell receptor beta chains originate from one sample sequenced in a study of radiation and T cells in renal cell carcinoma. Using immunoSEQ multiplex PCR, the repertoire was profiled, and TCRdb retains in-frame clones only, with some absent. Of about 160,000 clones in the sample, about 88% are singletons; the top ten hold around 4%. Regarding time point: baseline pretreatment blood. Treatment described: 15 Gy SBRT to primary tumor, nephrectomy 4 weeks later. Specimen: blood, collected from a patient whose treatment included radiotherapy and nephrectomy. The receptors here all came from a woman in her 70s with renal cell carcinoma.

This chain joins TRBV15 and TRBJ2-7; D is ambiguous. Germline V gene sequence: CDR1 LNHNV, CDR2 YYDKDF (reference sequence). The CDR3 extends over 14 amino acids. V lost 0 bases, J lost 3 bases, and 9 bases lay in between. The CDR3 region is CATSRDPGDYEQYF. The CDR3 DNA reads TGTGCCACCAGCAGAGATCCCGGAGACTACGAGCAGTACTTC.

This chain's CDR3 is CASSKPTGFGQETQYF. The CDR3, as DNA: TGTGCCAGCAGCAAACCGACAGGGTTCGGGCAAGAGACCCAGTACTTC. The chain carries TRBV5-6 and TRBJ2-5, with 7 positions matching TRBD1. Germline V gene sequence: CDR1 SGHDT, CDR2 YYEEEE. The CDR3 is 16 residues long. V lost 4 bases, J lost 2 bases, and 11 bases stayed unmatched.

In DNA form, the CDR3 reads TGTGCCAGCTCACCCCCCGGAGGGGCTAACAATCAGCCCCAGCATTTT. This encodes CASSPPGGANNQPQHF. The J gene is TRBJ1-5, the V gene TRBV18; tentatively, D is TRBD1 (5 bases). Germline values: CDR1 KGHSH, CDR2 LQKENI. The CDR3 loop spans 16 amino acids. The V end lost 3 bases, the J end lost 3 bases, and 15 bases lay between the germline ends.

V is TRBV19 and J is TRBJ2-1, with TRBD2 matching over 8 bases. The trim removed 6 bases at V and 1 base at J, leaving 8 bases unmatched. The CDR3 is 16 amino acids. Germline CDR1 is LNHDA and CDR2 is SQIVND (reference sequence). DNA of the CDR3: TGTGCCAGTAGGCGGTCGAGCGGGGGTTCCTACAATGAGCAGTTCTTC. Its protein is CASRRSSGGSYNEQFF. Variable domain in full (rest from reference TRBV19 and TRBJ2-1): DGGITQSPKYLFRKEGQNVTLSCEQNLNHDAMYWYRQDPGQGLRLIYYSQIVNDFQKGDIAEGYSVSREKKESFPLTVTSAQKNPTAFYLCASRRSSGGSYNEQFFGPGTRLTVL.

This chain links TRBV2 with TRBJ1-2, with TRBD1 matching 11 bases. This CDR3 is 15 amino acids long. V dropped 5 bases and J dropped 4; count of bases not matched to a gene: 6. Germline CDR1 reads SNHLY; CDR2 reads FYNNEI. The CDR3 reads CASSTGQGEGYGYTF. The CDR3 DNA reads TGTGCCAGCAGTACGGGACAGGGGGAAGGCTATGGCTACACCTTC. The full variable domain, completed using reference TRBV2 and TRBJ1-2, is EPEVTQTPSHQVTQMGQEVILRCVPISNHLYFYWYRQILGQKVEFLVSFYNNEISEKSEIFDDQFSVERPDGSNFTLKIRSTKLEDSAMYFCASSTGQGEGYGYTFGSGTRLTVV.

The gene calls are TRBV7-6 and TRBJ2-3; D is perhaps TRBD2 (6 bases). The CDR3 totals 16 residues. Germline V CDR1 and CDR2: SGHVS, FNYEAQ. V was pared by 6 bases and J by 0 bases, with 16 bases between. CDR3 DNA: TGTGCCAGCAGTCCATGGGGGGACCATAGCACAGATACGCAGTATTTT. Translation: CASSPWGDHSTDTQYF.

V is TRBV27 and J is TRBJ2-7; possibly TRBD1 for D (7 bases). V lost 6 bases and J 2 bases, leaving 20 bases between the germline ends. This CDR3 is 16 amino acids long. Germline CDR1 and CDR2: MNHEY and SMNVEV (reference sequence). CDR3 protein: CASRTSGGSRTYEQYF. The CDR3 region has the DNA TGTGCCAGCAGAACCTCAGGGGGGAGTCGGACCTACGAGCAGTACTTC.

The J gene is TRBJ2-1, the V gene TRBV9; perhaps D is TRBD1 or TRBD2 (5 bases each). Germline assignment: CDR1 SGDLS and CDR2 YYNGEE. Trimming shortened V by 3 bases and J by 4 bases, and 11 bases separated the two germline ends. The CDR3 is 14 residues long. The CDR3 DNA is TGTGCCAGCAGCGCCGGGACCCAGTACAATGAGCAGTTCTTC. As protein: CASSAGTQYNEQFF.

This clone was seen just once. The chain is built from TRBV6-7 and TRBJ2-1; TRBD2 aligns across 8 bases. TRBV6-7 is noted as an ORF with a role that remains uncertain. The ends lost 0 bases at V and 6 bases at J; junction bases unmatched: 4. The CDR3 consists of 15 residues. The CDR3 DNA follows: TGTGCCAGCAGTTACTCAAGCGGGGGATTCAATGAGCAGTTCTTC. Translating it yields CASSYSSGGFNEQFF.

The chain carries TRBV25-1 and TRBJ1-1; 7 bases map to TRBD1. Losses at the gene ends were 4 bases for V and 5 bases for J; bases not matched to a gene: 10. CDR1 and CDR2 (germline): MGHDK, SYGVNS. The CDR3 runs to 15 residues. CDR3 nucleotide sequence: TGTGCCAGCAGTGGGTCCGACAGGGAAGGAACTGAAGCTTTCTTT. Translation: CASSGSDREGTEAFF.

The chain employs TRBV19 and TRBJ1-1, with D maybe TRBD1 (5 bases). The CDR3 spans 13 residues. V was clipped by 6 bases and J by 6 bases, with 14 bases between them. Germline V gene lookup returns CDR1 LNHDA and CDR2 SQIVND (reference sequence). CDR3 amino acids: CASSSFRGAEAFF. CDR3 bases: TGTGCCAGTAGCTCTTTTAGGGGAGCTGAAGCTTTCTTT.

This clone showed up just once. The chain uses TRBV7-2 and TRBJ2-3, with 11 bases fitting TRBD2. The ends lost 4 bases at V and 2 bases at J; junction bases unmatched: 2. Germline loops: CDR1 SGHTA, CDR2 FQGNSA. The CDR3 is made up of 15 amino acids. The CDR3 DNA reads as TGTGCCAGCAGCTATAGCGGGGGGGCCACAGATACGCAGTATTTT. Residues: CASSYSGGATDTQYF.

This sequence joins TRBV28 and TRBJ1-1; possibly TRBD1 for D (6 bases). Between the trimmed V and J ends, which lost 2 bases and 2 bases, there was a span of 9 bases. Germline values: CDR1 MDHEN, CDR2 SYDVKM. The CDR3 is made up of 14 amino acids. Here the CDR3 DNA reads TGTGCCAGCAGTTTAAGGGACACAAACACTGAAGCTTTCTTT. This encodes CASSLRDTNTEAFF.

The chain recombines TRBV19 with TRBJ1-3, with D unresolved. Trimming removed 3 bases from V and 2 bases from J, with 5 bases in between. This CDR3 spans 13 amino acids. Germline V gene sequence: CDR1 LNHDA, CDR2 SQIVND (reference sequence). The CDR3 coding sequence is TGTGCCAGTAGTATCCCCCCTGGAAACACCATATATTTT. It translates to CASSIPPGNTIYF.

The chain recombines TRBV5-1 with TRBJ1-5; D remains unclear. CDR3 size: 13 residues. V was shortened by 0 bases and J by 7 bases, with 8 bases between the two germline ends. Germline values: CDR1 SGHRS, CDR2 YFSETQ. CDR3 residues: CASSLDGLQPQHF. The CDR3 DNA follows: TGCGCCAGCAGCTTGGACGGACTCCAGCCCCAGCATTTT.

This chain links TRBV7-9 with TRBJ1-5; 10 bases align to TRBD1. The germline V gene has CDR1 SEHNR and CDR2 FQNEAQ (reference sequence). The junction had 9 bases not matched to a gene; V was cut back by 0 bases and J by 7 bases. The length of the CDR3 is 17 residues. The CDR3 sequence is CASSLAWDRGILQPQHF. CDR3 coding DNA: TGTGCCAGCAGCTTAGCGTGGGACAGGGGTATACTACAGCCCCAGCATTTT.

CDR3 residues: CSVDPGTQYF. The CDR3 bases are TGCAGCGTTGACCCCGGAACCCAGTACTTC. The chain couples TRBV29-1 to TRBJ2-5; D unclear. The V end lost 3 bases, the J end lost 8 bases, and 7 bases lay between the germline ends. This CDR3 spans 10 amino acids. Germline V gives CDR1 SQVTM, CDR2 ANQGSEA.

This rearrangement joins TRBV30 to TRBJ1-1; 10 nucleotides agree with TRBD1. V lost 4 bases, J lost 10 bases, and 12 bases stayed unmatched. The CDR3 is made up of 14 amino acids. Germline values: CDR1 GTSNPN, CDR2 SVGIG (reference sequence). CDR3 region: CAWITGTGATGAFF. CDR3 sequence (DNA): TGTGCCTGGATAACCGGGACAGGGGCCACGGGAGCTTTCTTT.

The chain couples TRBV6-4 to TRBJ2-2; TRBD2 matches 7 bases. This CDR3 is 16 amino acids long. Germline values: CDR1 MRHNA, CDR2 SNTAGT. V lost 0 bases and J lost 7; bases outside the gene matches: 8. CDR3 in amino acids: CASSDSNGGSGGELFF. The CDR3 DNA reads as TGTGCCAGCAGTGACTCGAACGGGGGGTCAGGCGGGGAGCTGTTTTTT.

For this clone: The sample carries other DNA sequences with the same CDR3. V gene TRBV5-1 combines with J gene TRBJ2-1; D uncertain. Germline-derived CDR1 and CDR2 are SGHRS and YFSETQ. Deletions cut 3 bases from V and 5 bases from J, with 9 bases between. The CDR3 spans 13 residues. The CDR3 bases are TGCGCCAGCAGCTCGACTGGAAACAATGAGCAGTTCTTC. It encodes CASSSTGNNEQFF.

The rearrangement joins TRBV29-1 to TRBJ1-3, with 9 bases matching TRBD1. The CDR3 has 15 residues. CDR1 is SQVTM, CDR2 ANQGSEA, per germline. J lost 2 bases, V lost 6 bases, and 8 bases had no gene match. The CDR3 here is CSVRTGGETGNTIYF. The CDR3 nucleotides are TGCAGCGTGCGTACAGGGGGCGAAACTGGAAACACCATATATTTT. Using reference TRBV29-1 and TRBJ1-3 for the parts outside the CDR3, the full variable domain is SAVISQKPSRDICQRGTSLTIQCQVDSQVTMMFWYRQQPGQSLTLIATANQGSEATYESGFVIDKFPISRPNLTFSTLTVSNMSPEDSSIYLCSVRTGGETGNTIYFGEGSWLTVV.

The chain has TRBV4-2 and TRBJ2-7; D gene ambiguous. Germline V gene lookup returns CDR1 LGHNA and CDR2 YNFKEQ. The CDR3 covers 14 residues. V was trimmed by 4 bases and J by 2 bases, leaving 12 bases between them. CDR3 in DNA: TGTGCCAGCAGCCCCCGTCAACCCGCCTACGAGCAGTACTTC. It is translated as CASSPRQPAYEQYF.